The subject of this entry is one TCR beta chain. This specimen belongs to a study of glioma-infiltrating T cells after dendritic cell vaccination. As for the study in general: Patients had newly diagnosed or recurrent glioblastoma and received dendritic cell vaccines.

No glioblastoma patient carried an isocitrate dehydrogenase mutation. Per germline, CDR1 SGHVS and CDR2 FNYEAQ. This CDR3 region has 18 residues. V was trimmed by 1 base and J by 0 bases, leaving 15 bases between them. The immunoSEQ assay amplified TCRB CDR3 from up to roughly 2 ug DNA. The primer mix had 60 V beta and 13 J beta primers. Produced via immunoSEQ multiplex PCR; TCRdb's table is partial and in-frame only. This sample carries about 92,000 clones, around 86% of them seen once, and the ten largest clones take around 16%. The genes are TRBV7-6 and TRBJ2-2, with a possible D match to TRBD2 (5 bases). The receptor's source is a human donor with glioblastoma. The material was blood, obtained before dendritic cell vaccination. CDR3 coding DNA: TGTGCCAGCAGCTTAGACCCGGGTGGTAGCGCGAACACCGGGGAGCTGTTTTTT. This gives the protein CASSLDPGGSANTGELFF.